Below are 3 T cell receptor beta chains sequenced from a single sample in a study of radiation and T cells in renal cell carcinoma. Regarding time point: blood 4 weeks post-SBRT, at nephrectomy. Treatment here: 15 Gy SBRT to primary tumor, nephrectomy 4 weeks later. The method was immunoSEQ multiplex PCR; TCRdb's version includes in-frame clones alone and lacks a portion of them. This sample has some 100,000 clones, with roughly 82% found just once. The sample in question was blood, obtained from a patient whose treatment included radiotherapy and nephrectomy. The receptor source for this set is a man in his fifties or sixties with renal cell carcinoma.

J is TRBJ1-2 and V is TRBV14; D is uncertain. This CDR3 region has 13 residues. Trimming pared 4 bases from V and 5 bases from J, leaving 11 bases between. Germline V gives CDR1 SGHDN, CDR2 FVKESK. CDR3 residues: CASSPWRGYGYTF. The DNA of the CDR3 is TGTGCCAGCAGCCCTTGGAGAGGATATGGCTACACCTTC.

V usage is TRBV19 and J usage is TRBJ1-5; 8 bases fit TRBD1. The CDR3 runs 17 residues. Trimming at V came to 3 bases and at J to 1 base, leaving 8 bases not matched to a gene. Germline V lookup: CDR1 LNHDA, CDR2 SQIVND (reference sequence). The CDR3 region has the DNA TGTGCCAGTAGTATTAGGGCAGGGGGCGGGAGCAATCAGCCCCAGCATTTT. This sequence encodes CASSIRAGGGSNQPQHF.

The rearrangement joins TRBV19 to TRBJ2-7; maybe TRBD2 (5 bases). Germline CDR1 reads LNHDA; CDR2 reads SQIVND (reference sequence). V shed 3 bases and J shed 0 bases, with 12 bases lying between them. The length of the CDR3 is 15 residues. CDR3 amino acids: CASSIGLPSSYEQYF. CDR3 bases: TGTGCCAGTAGTATCGGACTCCCCAGCTCCTACGAGCAGTACTTC. Drawing the rest from reference TRBV19 and TRBJ2-7, the complete variable domain is DGGITQSPKYLFRKEGQNVTLSCEQNLNHDAMYWYRQDPGQGLRLIYYSQIVNDFQKGDIAEGYSVSREKKESFPLTVTSAQKNPTAFYLCASSIGLPSSYEQYFGPGTRLTVT.